This T cell receptor beta chain was obtained from a study of T cell changes during pregnancy in multiple sclerosis. Libraries were prepared by immunoSEQ multiplex PCR; TCRdb keeps only in-frame clonotypes and omits some of them. The table lists under 40,000 clones, about nine tenths of them singletons. Between the trimmed V and J ends, which lost 4 bases and 3 bases, there was a span of 15 bases. The germline gives CDR1 SGDLS, CDR2 YYNGEE. The CDR3 sequence is 15 residues long. Sequences were derived from CD8+ T cells from peripheral blood mononuclear cells, sampled before pregnancy. The V gene is TRBV9, the J gene TRBJ2-3; tentative D call: TRBD2 (5 bases). The origin of this receptor is a female donor with multiple sclerosis, enrolled in a pregnancy study. The CDR3 here is CASSLNGRSTDTQYF. The CDR3 region has the DNA TGTGCCAGCAGCCTAAATGGGAGAAGTACAGATACGCAGTATTTT.